This T cell receptor (beta chain) came from a study of identical twins. All of the donors were Caucasians in good health. As to this clonotype: What it binds is not known.

Study-level points and caveats: Insertion counts were lower in abundant cord blood beta clonotypes, a trend that memory repertoires did not show.

A universal primer site arose from template switching, and cDNA bore unique molecular identifiers. TCRdb reanalysed the 5' RACE reads using MiXCR and keeps one entry per CDR3 protein. The sample records 200,000 to 250,000 distinct CDR3 sequences, over 12% being singletons. This receptor was identified in a woman younger than 35 in good health. Sequencing used memory (CD45RO+) T cells sorted from blood.

The CDR3 nucleotides are TGCAGCGCTTCCGGGACAGGGGGCTGGAGCTATGGCTACACCTTC. Translation gives CSASGTGGWSYGYTF. The chain uses TRBV29-1 and TRBJ1-2; 12 bases match TRBD1. Per germline, CDR1 SQVTM and CDR2 ANQGSEA. This CDR3 has 15 amino acids. The V segment lost 7 bases and the J segment 4 bases; nucleotides outside the gene matches: 10.